A single T cell receptor (beta chain) is shown here with its context. Random hexamers were used to reverse transcribe roughly 0.5 to 1 ug of RNA. Each CDR3 protein is one row after TCRdb ran MiXCR on the immunoSEQ multiplex PCR reads. The repertoire includes fewer than 80,000 distinct CDR3 sequences, 95% of them detected once, and about 0.22% sits in the top ten. This sample was taken from a study of CD8 T cells in Susac syndrome. As controls, healthy donors matched for age and sex were used. TEMRA cells underwent FACS enrichment and CD8+ and CD4+ T cells underwent negative isolation. With V trimmed by 2 bases and J by 11 bases, 5 bases remained unmatched. CDR3 length: 12 residues. CDR1 and CDR2 (germline): SGHTA, FQGNSA.

This chain links TRBV7-2 with TRBJ1-1; 7 nucleotides align to TRBD1. Sequenced input: CD8+ T cells from PBMCs. The sequence was obtained from a human donor in good health. CDR3 nucleotide sequence: TGTGCCAGCAGCTTAACAGGGGTCGTGGCTTTCTTT. Protein sequence: CASSLTGVVAFF.